This entry features one T cell receptor beta chain sequence. Its antigen is unidentified. A junction boundary mismatches the germline segment, possibly from a read error. This CDR3 contains 14 residues. Germline V gives CDR1 DFQATT, CDR2 SNEGSKA (reference sequence). The data originate from a study of glioma-infiltrating T cells. Overall study findings and caveats: CDR3 overlap between tissue and blood was very small.

Using RNA template, CDR3s of TCR alpha and beta were amplified with iRepertoire arm-PCR. TCRdb reprocessed the multiplex PCR reads with MiXCR, giving one entry per CDR3 protein. In the table there are around 100,000 distinct CDR3 sequences, under 30% of which are singletons. Sequenced material: glioma tissue, nonneoplastic brain tissue, or PBMCs (not recorded which). The TCR was taken from a human donor with low-grade glioma or glioblastoma, undergoing nonglioma brain surgery, or in good health (not recorded which). The chain links TRBV20-1 to TRBJ1-5, with a tentative D call TRBD1 (6 bases). CDR3 in amino acids: CSALQGTNNKPQHF. The CDR3 DNA reads as TGCAGTGCACTCCAGGGGACCAACAATAAGCCCCAGCATTTT.